A single sample gave rise to the 26 T cell receptor beta chains below, sequenced in a study of cytomegalovirus exposure and HLA in healthy donors. 13 Jbeta primers and 60 Vbeta primers were used for the PCR. The method was immunoSEQ multiplex PCR; TCRdb's version includes in-frame clones alone and lacks a portion of them. Seen here are some 130,000 clones, approximately 71% observed once, and the top ten hold under 2.5%. Specimen: PBMCs. These receptors were taken from a man aged 25 to 40 in good health and CMV-seronegative.

This chain uses TRBV6-6 with TRBJ2-2; TRBD2 matches 7 bases. Germline V gene data show CDR1 as MNHNY and CDR2 as SVGAGI (reference sequence). V dropped 7 bases and J dropped 5; count of bases not matched to a gene: 13. This CDR3 region has 16 residues. The CDR3 nucleotides are TGTGCCAGCAACAAGGAAGGGGTTAGCGGGACCGGGGAGCTGTTTTTT. It translates to CASNKEGVSGTGELFF.

This clone was picked up one time. The gene calls are TRBV25-1 and TRBJ1-2, with 7 bases aligning to TRBD1. Germline lookup yields CDR1 MGHDK and CDR2 SYGVNS. V lost 0 bases and J lost 8; bases outside the gene matches: 15. This CDR3 contains 17 residues. The CDR3 sequence is CASSEYSGDRVFDGYTF. The CDR3 DNA reads TGTGCCAGCAGTGAATATAGCGGGGACAGAGTTTTTGACGGCTACACCTTC.

This chain links TRBV29-1 with TRBJ1-4; perhaps TRBD1 as D (5 bases). This CDR3 has 12 residues. The V and J ends lost 7 bases and 2 bases respectively, with 8 bases between them. Germline lookup yields CDR1 SQVTM and CDR2 ANQGSEA. CDR3 loop: CSGGVTNEKLFF. CDR3 nucleotide sequence: TGCAGCGGGGGGGTTACTAATGAAAAACTGTTTTTT.

The gene calls are TRBV19 and TRBJ2-7; D might be TRBD1 (6 bases). The CDR3 is 14 amino acids. Germline V CDR1 and CDR2: LNHDA, SQIVND (reference sequence). Trimming cost V 4 bases and J 0 bases, with 10 bases left between them. This CDR3 reads CASSRETGSYEQYF. The DNA for the CDR3 is TGTGCCAGTAGTAGAGAGACAGGCTCCTACGAGCAGTACTTC.

This chain links TRBV18 with TRBJ2-2, with D uncertain. Trimming left V 1 base short and J 4 bases short, with 4 bases between. CDR3 length equals 13 residues. Germline lookup yields CDR1 KGHSH and CDR2 LQKENI. The CDR3 DNA sequence: TGTGCCAGCTCACCACGGCCCACCGGGGAGCTGTTTTTT. Translation gives CASSPRPTGELFF.

The V gene is TRBV30, the J gene TRBJ1-2; D gene ambiguous. The CDR3 extends over 14 amino acids. Germline V lookup: CDR1 GTSNPN, CDR2 SVGIG (reference sequence). The V end was cut by 0 bases, the J end by 2 bases, with 10 bases between. The CDR3 DNA is TGTGCCTGGAGTGTACTAGCCCAGAACTATGGCTACACCTTC. This translates into CAWSVLAQNYGYTF. Looking up the rest from reference TRBV30 and TRBJ1-2 gives the full variable domain: SQTIHQWPATLVQPVGSPLSLECTVEGTSNPNLYWYRQAAGRGLQLLFYSVGIGQISSEVPQNLSASRPQDRQFILSSKKLLLSDSGFYLCAWSVLAQNYGYTFGSGTRLTVV.

The genes are TRBV5-1 and TRBJ2-7; perhaps TRBD2 as D (6 bases). Germline CDR1 SGHRS, CDR2 YFSETQ. This CDR3 spans 13 amino acids. Trimming removed 6 bases at V and 2 bases at J, with 12 bases between. In DNA form, the CDR3 reads TGCGCCAGCACCGGGGGAGATACCTACGAGCAGTACTTC. Encoded protein: CASTGGDTYEQYF.

The chain carries TRBV4-1 and TRBJ2-1, with TRBD2 matching over 7 bases. Germline lookup yields CDR1 MGHRA and CDR2 YSYEKL. The CDR3 is made up of 16 amino acids. V lost 0 bases to trimming and J lost 4 bases; unmatched junction nucleotides: 6. CDR3 nucleotides: TGCGCCAGCAGCCAAGAATTGGCGGGAGTATACAATGAGCAGTTCTTC. Its translation is CASSQELAGVYNEQFF.

The V call is TRBV4-2, the J call TRBJ2-7; D gene unclear. With 0 bases removed from V and 0 bases from J, the gap between germline ends came to 15 bases. CDR3 size: 17 residues. Germline assignment: CDR1 LGHNA and CDR2 YNFKEQ. CDR3 nucleotide sequence: TGTGCCAGCAGCCAAGATATCGGCCCCCCGGGCTCCTACGAGCAGTACTTC. Its protein product is CASSQDIGPPGSYEQYF.

The rearrangement links TRBV7-2 to TRBJ2-7; D might be TRBD1 (6 bases). V was shortened by 8 bases and J by 2 bases, with 10 bases between the two germline ends. The CDR3 has 12 residues. Germline assignment: CDR1 SGHTA and CDR2 FQGNSA. CDR3 in DNA: TGTGCCAGCGGACAGTTTCCCTACGAGCAGTACTTC. Translating gives CASGQFPYEQYF. Supplemented by reference TRBV7-2 and TRBJ2-7, the full variable domain reads GAGVSQSPSNKVTEKGKDVELRCDPISGHTALYWYRQSLGQGLEFLIYFQGNSAPDKSGLPSDRFSAERTGGSVSTLTIQRTQQEDSAVYLCASGQFPYEQYFGPGTRLTVT.

The J gene is TRBJ2-7, the V gene TRBV10-3, with a tentative D call TRBD2 (6 bases). From germline, CDR1 is ENHRY and CDR2 SYGVKD. CDR3 length: 12 residues. Trimming removed 6 bases at V and 4 bases at J, with 10 bases between. The CDR3 protein is CAIRREPYEQYF. CDR3 nucleotide sequence: TGTGCCATCAGGCGGGAACCTTACGAGCAGTACTTC.

The J gene is TRBJ2-7, the V gene TRBV5-1; TRBD1 matches at 9 bases. The CDR3 is 16 amino acids. J gave up 0 bases and V 5 bases, and 9 bases lay outside the gene matches. Germline V gene lookup returns CDR1 SGHRS and CDR2 YFSETQ. In nucleotides, the CDR3 is TGCGCCAGCAGAATAACAGGGGGCCTAAGCTCCTACGAGCAGTACTTC. Its protein product is CASRITGGLSSYEQYF.

V gene TRBV6-6 combines with J gene TRBJ2-7; 10 positions match TRBD1. The germline gives CDR1 MNHNY, CDR2 SVGAGI (reference sequence). V lost 10 bases to trimming and J lost 6 bases; unmatched junction nucleotides: 12. CDR3 size: 14 residues. The CDR3 DNA reads as TGTGCCACCAATTCCGGGACAGGGGTGGCCGAGCAGTACTTC. Protein sequence: CATNSGTGVAEQYF.

The sample holds a few counts of this clone. The chain is built from TRBV18 and TRBJ2-5; 7 bases agree with TRBD1. Germline lookup yields CDR1 KGHSH and CDR2 LQKENI. With 3 bases clipped from V and 2 bases from J, the junction kept 6 bases outside the gene matches. CDR3 length: 15 amino acids. CDR3 sequence (DNA): TGTGCCAGCTCACCGTCCGGGACAGCTCAAGAGACCCAGTACTTC. This translates into CASSPSGTAQETQYF. The full variable domain, its missing parts supplied by reference TRBV18 and TRBJ2-5, is NAGVMQNPRHLVRRRGQEARLRCSPMKGHSHVYWYRQLPEEGLKFMVYLQKENIIDESGMPKERFSAEFPKEGPSILRIQQVVRGDSAAYFCASSPSGTAQETQYFGPGTRLLVL.

The V call is TRBV13, the J call TRBJ2-1; 7 bases are shared with TRBD1. Germline V gives CDR1 PRHDT, CDR2 FYEKMQ (reference sequence). The ends lost 5 bases at V and 1 base at J; junction bases unmatched: 5. CDR3 length: 15 residues. The CDR3: CASSPGTESYNEQFF. In nucleotides, the CDR3 is TGTGCCAGCAGCCCCGGGACAGAGTCCTACAATGAGCAGTTCTTC.

The chain has TRBV5-4 and TRBJ2-5; 7 bases agree with TRBD1. The CDR3 has 15 residues. Germline V gene sequence: CDR1 SGHNT, CDR2 YYREEE (reference sequence). Trimming took 3 bases from V and 2 from J; bases not matched to a gene: 7. The CDR3, as DNA: TGTGCCAGCAGCTCTACGGGACAGCCACAAGAGACCCAGTACTTC. Amino acids: CASSSTGQPQETQYF.

The rearrangement uses TRBV10-3 and TRBJ2-5, with D perhaps matching TRBD2 (6 bases). Trimming pared 6 bases from V and 2 bases from J, leaving 13 bases between. The CDR3 has 14 amino acids. From germline, CDR1 is ENHRY and CDR2 SYGVKD. CDR3 loop: CAIRSGSVQETQYF. DNA for the CDR3: TGTGCCATCAGGAGCGGGTCAGTTCAAGAGACCCAGTACTTC.

V is TRBV29-1 and J is TRBJ1-5; the D gene is possibly TRBD1 (5 bases). Germline values: CDR1 SQVTM, CDR2 ANQGSEA. This CDR3 has 13 residues. Between the trimmed V and J ends, which lost 1 base and 1 base, there was a span of 5 bases. The CDR3 DNA sequence: TGCAGCGTTGAAGCAGGGAGCAATCAGCCCCAGCATTTT. Protein: CSVEAGSNQPQHF.

The chain joins TRBV28 to TRBJ1-5; TRBD1 aligns across 8 bases. Trimming at V came to 6 bases and at J to 4 bases, leaving 8 bases not matched to a gene. Germline CDR1 reads MDHEN; CDR2 reads SYDVKM. CDR3 size: 15 residues. CDR3 loop: CASSPGQGGNQPQHF. CDR3 DNA sequence: TGTGCCAGCAGCCCTGGACAGGGTGGTAATCAGCCCCAGCATTTT. The full variable domain, in which reference TRBV28 and TRBJ1-5 provide the parts outside the CDR3, is DVKVTQSSRYLVKRTGEKVFLECVQDMDHENMFWYRQDPGLGLRLIYFSYDVKMKEKGDIPEGYSVSREKKERFSLILESASTNQTSMYLCASSPGQGGNQPQHFGDGTRLSIL.

This rearrangement joins TRBV2 to TRBJ2-5; TRBD2 is a possible D gene (6 bases). This CDR3 contains 11 residues. Germline values: CDR1 SNHLY, CDR2 FYNNEI. V dropped 6 bases and J dropped 4 bases, with 6 bases sitting between them. The CDR3 sequence is CASRGGETQYF. DNA for the CDR3: TGTGCCAGCAGGGGAGGAGAGACCCAGTACTTC.

The V call is TRBV18, the J call TRBJ1-2; D ambiguous. Germline V gene data show CDR1 as KGHSH and CDR2 as LQKENI. This CDR3 region has 16 residues. V was shortened by 0 bases and J by 3 bases, with 14 bases between the two germline ends. CDR3 bases: TGTGCCAGCTCACCACCAAGCGCCGAAGCTTACTATGGCTACACCTTC. Protein: CASSPPSAEAYYGYTF.

This chain links TRBV27 with TRBJ2-1; 7 bases agree with TRBD1. The CDR3 extends over 14 amino acids. Unmatched junction bases numbered 4, after V lost 5 bases and J lost 3 bases. CDR1 and CDR2 (germline): MNHEY, SMNVEV (reference sequence). The CDR3: CASSPGQNYNEQFF. CDR3 in DNA: TGTGCCAGCAGTCCGGGACAGAACTACAATGAGCAGTTCTTC.

The genes are TRBV11-3 and TRBJ2-2; 7 nucleotides match TRBD1. CDR3 size: 15 residues. Germline values: CDR1 SGHNT, CDR2 YENEEA. V shed 1 base, J shed 5 bases, and the junction held 4 bases outside the gene matches. The CDR3 DNA reads TGTGCCAGCAGCTTAGGACAGGGCATAACCGGGGAGCTGTTTTTT. This encodes CASSLGQGITGELFF.

V gene TRBV6-5 combines with J gene TRBJ1-5, with 7 bases fitting TRBD1. J was trimmed by 7 bases and V by 5 bases; bases with no gene match: 8. Germline loops: CDR1 MNHEY, CDR2 SVGAGI. The CDR3 extends over 14 amino acids. CDR3 residues: CASSEGAGGQPQHF. The CDR3 region has the DNA TGTGCCAGCAGTGAAGGGGCAGGGGGGCAGCCCCAGCATTTT.

This clone was found a few times. Other DNA variants within this sample encode the same CDR3. The V and J genes are TRBV9 and TRBJ2-5; 8 positions agree with TRBD2. Germline lookup yields CDR1 SGDLS and CDR2 YYNGEE. J gave up 4 bases and V 0 bases, and 2 bases lay outside the gene matches. The CDR3 is made up of 14 amino acids. The CDR3 nucleotides are TGTGCCAGCAGCGTAGGCCTAGCGGGAGAGACCCAGTACTTC. Translated, it gives CASSVGLAGETQYF. The full variable domain, rest sourced from reference TRBV9 and TRBJ2-5, is DSGVTQTPKHLITATGQRVTLRCSPRSGDLSVYWYQQSLDQGLQFLIQYYNGEERAKGNILERFSAQQFPDLHSELNLSSLELGDSALYFCASSVGLAGETQYFGPGTRLLVL.

V and J are TRBV5-1 and TRBJ2-2, with a tentative D call TRBD1 (6 bases). The germline V gene encodes CDR1 SGHRS and CDR2 YFSETQ. V dropped 0 bases and J dropped 1 base, with 16 bases sitting between them. This CDR3 contains 18 residues. Written as DNA, the CDR3 is TGCGCCAGCAGCTTGGCGATACAGGGATCTTGGAACACCGGGGAGCTGTTTTTT. It is translated as CASSLAIQGSWNTGELFF.